One and the same sample provided the 24 T cell receptor beta chains below, sequenced in a study of cytomegalovirus exposure and HLA in healthy donors. Vbeta (60) and Jbeta (13) primers were used in the PCR. Clones were read by immunoSEQ multiplex PCR, and TCRdb kept only the in-frame ones, dropping some. The sample has under 250,000 clones, more than 75% seen once. The sample comprised PBMCs. Every receptor here comes from a middle-aged woman in good health and CMV-seronegative.

This clone showed up just a few times. The chain links TRBV29-1 to TRBJ2-2, with a possible D match to TRBD1 (5 bases). Germline assignment: CDR1 SQVTM and CDR2 ANQGSEA. The ends were cut back, 7 bases at V and 2 bases at J, with 11 bases in the middle. This CDR3 has 13 residues. The CDR3 sequence is CSGLQENTGELFF. In DNA form, the CDR3 reads TGCAGCGGGTTACAGGAAAACACCGGGGAGCTGTTTTTT.

The chain links TRBV7-6 to TRBJ2-1; D gene ambiguous. The CDR3 spans 14 residues. Trimming removed 3 bases from V and 10 bases from J, with 16 bases in between. In germline, CDR1 is SGHVS, CDR2 FNYEAQ. The CDR3 spells CASSLSPLLREQFF. CDR3 coding DNA: TGTGCCAGCAGCTTGTCCCCTCTGCTTCGGGAGCAGTTCTTC.

The rearrangement joins TRBV27 to TRBJ2-7, with 11 positions matching TRBD2. CDR1 and CDR2 (germline): MNHEY, SMNVEV (reference sequence). CDR3 size: 15 residues. V trimming: 4 bases; J trimming: 7 bases; junction bases outside the gene matches: 9. CDR3 coding DNA: TGTGCCAGCAGTTCCCTACTAGCGGGGGTGCGAGAGCAGTACTTC. The encoded protein is CASSSLLAGVREQYF.

The rearrangement joins TRBV6-1 to TRBJ2-5, with 10 bases that match TRBD2. The CDR3 is 15 residues long. The V and J ends lost 1 base and 4 bases, in that order; junction bases with no gene match: 3. The germline gives CDR1 MNHNS, CDR2 SASEGT. CDR3 in amino acids: CASSEGPSGGETQYF. As DNA, the CDR3 is TGTGCCAGCAGTGAAGGTCCTAGCGGGGGAGAGACCCAGTACTTC.

This clone was observed a few times. The chain uses TRBV6-6 and TRBJ2-7; TRBD1 matches 7 bases. The CDR3 contains 15 residues. Trimming removed 6 bases from V and 3 bases from J; junction bases left unmatched: 11. Germline CDR1 reads MNHNY; CDR2 reads SVGAGI (reference sequence). The CDR3 spells CASSGDRARGYEQYF. In nucleotides, the CDR3 is TGTGCCAGCAGCGGCGACAGGGCCCGCGGCTACGAGCAGTACTTC.

This clone showed up just once. The chain couples TRBV9 to TRBJ2-7; D might be TRBD2 (6 bases). This CDR3 is built from 16 residues. V was clipped by 0 bases and J by 2 bases, with 15 bases between them. Germline lookup yields CDR1 SGDLS and CDR2 YYNGEE. The CDR3 region has the DNA TGTGCCAGCAGCGTAGATTCCGGGGGTAGTACCTACGAGCAGTACTTC. Translated, it gives CASSVDSGGSTYEQYF.

The rearrangement joins TRBV6-5 to TRBJ1-3; D ambiguous. V was cut by 2 bases and J by 0 bases, with 8 bases left in between. The CDR3 totals 15 residues. Per germline, CDR1 MNHEY and CDR2 SVGAGI. This CDR3 reads CASSYTWSSGNTIYF. In DNA form, the CDR3 reads TGTGCCAGCAGTTACACTTGGAGCTCTGGAAACACCATATATTTT.

On this clone: One end of the junction fails to match germline, which may point to a read error. The chain links TRBV28 to TRBJ1-2, with 7 bases lining up with TRBD1. The CDR3 totals 15 residues. CDR1 is MDHEN and CDR2 is SYDVKM in the germline V gene. CDR3 protein: CASSIWDSSNYGYTF. The CDR3 bases are TGTGCCAGCAGTATATGGGACAGCTCTAACTATGGCTACACCTTC.

This chain links TRBV5-1 with TRBJ2-5, with TRBD1 identical over 10 bases. Unmatched junction bases numbered 16, after V lost 1 base and J lost 4 bases. The CDR3 length is 19 residues. Per the germline V gene, CDR1 is SGHRS and CDR2 is YFSETQ. CDR3 bases: TGCGCCAGCAGCTTGTATCCTGAAAGTCGACAGGGGGCTTCAGAGACCCAGTACTTC. It is translated as CASSLYPESRQGASETQYF.

This CDR3 reads CASSPRTFSYEQYF. The CDR3, as DNA: TGTGCCAGCAGCCCCCGGACATTTTCCTACGAGCAGTACTTC. The chain is built from TRBV11-2 and TRBJ2-7; D might be TRBD1 (5 bases). Between the trimmed V and J ends, which lost 5 bases and 1 base, there was a span of 12 bases. The CDR3 totals 14 residues. Germline-derived CDR1 and CDR2 are SGHAT and FQNNGV.

The count of this clone is one. Different DNA sequences within this sample yield the same CDR3. The rearrangement links TRBV7-9 to TRBJ2-3; TRBD2 agrees at 8 bases. The V segment lost 1 base and the J segment 4 bases; nucleotides outside the gene matches: 4. Germline CDR1 SEHNR, CDR2 FQNEAQ (reference sequence). The CDR3 has 15 amino acids. The CDR3: CASSLGGAGADTQYF. CDR3 DNA: TGTGCCAGCAGCTTAGGGGGAGCGGGGGCAGATACGCAGTATTTT.

Here the CDR3 DNA reads TGTGCCAGCAGCGATGCTATAGCGGGCAACACAGATACGCAGTATTTT. Translating it yields CASSDAIAGNTDTQYF. The rearrangement links TRBV7-3 to TRBJ2-3; TRBD2 matches 7 bases. J gave up 2 bases and V 5 bases, and 10 bases lay outside the gene matches. The CDR3 runs to 16 residues. Germline assignment: CDR1 SGHTA and CDR2 FQGTGA.

CDR3 amino acids: CAWTSGSYEQFF. DNA for the CDR3: TGTGCCTGGACTAGCGGGAGTTATGAGCAGTTCTTC. The chain is built from TRBV30 and TRBJ2-1, with TRBD2 identical over 10 bases. With V trimmed by 4 bases and J by 8 bases, 2 bases remained unmatched. In germline, CDR1 is GTSNPN, CDR2 SVGIG (reference sequence). CDR3 length equals 12 residues.

The genes are TRBV7-2 and TRBJ1-4, with no clear D. The CDR3 covers 14 residues. The germline gives CDR1 SGHTA, CDR2 FQGNSA. The V end lost 2 bases, the J end lost 2 bases, and 6 bases lay between the germline ends. CDR3 sequence (DNA): TGTGCCAGCAGCTTACGGTTGACTAATGAAAAACTGTTTTTT. This encodes CASSLRLTNEKLFF.

This chain connects TRBV4-1 to TRBJ2-1; 8 bases line up with TRBD1. J gave up 8 bases and V 2 bases, and 11 bases lay outside the gene matches. The CDR3 contains 16 residues. The germline V gene encodes CDR1 MGHRA and CDR2 YSYEKL. The CDR3 DNA reads TGCGCCAGCAGCCAACTTGTGCAGGGGGCGAACGATGAGCAGTTCTTC. Its protein product is CASSQLVQGANDEQFF.

This chain links TRBV5-1 with TRBJ2-7; tentatively, D is TRBD1 (8 bases). Germline loops: CDR1 SGHRS, CDR2 YFSETQ. This CDR3 is 14 amino acids long. V lost 4 bases, J lost 6 bases, and 17 bases lay in between. The CDR3 coding sequence is TGCGCCAGCAGCCCGGACAGGGAGGGCCGCGAGCAGTACTTC. It yields the protein CASSPDREGREQYF.

V gene TRBV19 combines with J gene TRBJ1-5; 11 nucleotides align to TRBD1. The CDR3 is made up of 16 amino acids. Losses at the gene ends were 7 bases for V and 7 bases for J; bases not matched to a gene: 12. Germline V CDR1 and CDR2: LNHDA, SQIVND (reference sequence). CDR3 in DNA: TGTGCCAGTATCCGAGGACAGGGGGCCCTGTGGCAGCCCCAGCATTTT. This gives the protein CASIRGQGALWQPQHF.

The chain is built from TRBV6-5 and TRBJ2-7; possibly TRBD1 for D (6 bases). The V and J ends lost 8 bases and 5 bases respectively, with 19 bases between them. The CDR3 is made up of 14 amino acids. CDR1 and CDR2 (germline): MNHEY, SVGAGI. This CDR3 reads CASRVTGSVHEQYF. Here the CDR3 DNA reads TGTGCCAGCCGCGTCACAGGGTCGGTCCACGAGCAGTACTTC.

The chain couples TRBV19 to TRBJ1-4; no reliable D call. Trimming took 4 bases from V and 10 from J, leaving 10 bases between them. The CDR3 runs to 12 residues. Per the germline V gene, CDR1 is LNHDA and CDR2 is SQIVND (reference sequence). CDR3 loop: CASSSPAGKLFF. The CDR3 DNA follows: TGTGCCAGTAGTAGCCCCGCCGGAAAACTGTTTTTT.

The CDR3 DNA follows: TGTGCCAGCAGCTTAGGGTTGCGGGGGGGCTCCTACGAGCAGTACTTC. Its protein product is CASSLGLRGGSYEQYF. This sequence joins TRBV7-2 and TRBJ2-7; TRBD2 matches at 9 bases. V lost 1 base, J lost 0 bases, and 4 bases stayed unmatched. The germline V gene has CDR1 SGHTA and CDR2 FQGNSA. CDR3 length: 16 residues.

V and J are TRBV27 and TRBJ2-5, with TRBD2 matching over 8 bases. This CDR3 region has 15 residues. Germline V gene lookup returns CDR1 MNHEY and CDR2 SMNVEV (reference sequence). V gave up 4 bases and J gave up 4 bases; unmatched junction bases: 8. The CDR3 bases are TGTGCCAGCAGTTATAGCGGGAATAAGGCAGAGACCCAGTACTTC. It yields the protein CASSYSGNKAETQYF.

The chain has TRBV10-3 and TRBJ2-7; possible D gene TRBD1, 6 bases. V shed 1 base and J shed 3 bases, with 22 bases lying between them. The CDR3 length is 18 residues. Per the germline V gene, CDR1 is ENHRY and CDR2 is SYGVKD. CDR3 nucleotides: TGTGCCATCAGTGAGTTACAGGGCGAGCTGAATTTGAACTACGAGCAGTACTTC. Translated: CAISELQGELNLNYEQYF.

The J gene is TRBJ2-1, the V gene TRBV10-3, with 9 bases aligning to TRBD2. Per the germline V gene, CDR1 is ENHRY and CDR2 is SYGVKD. The CDR3 is made up of 15 amino acids. With 8 bases clipped from V and 5 bases from J, the junction kept 10 bases outside the gene matches. CDR3 DNA sequence: TGTGCCATCGGGGCTAGCGGGAAAATTAACAATGAGCAGTTCTTC. Amino acids: CAIGASGKINNEQFF.

The V and J genes are TRBV27 and TRBJ1-1, with 7 bases fitting TRBD1. With 5 bases clipped from V and 4 bases from J, the junction kept 7 bases outside the gene matches. The germline CDR1 and CDR2 sequences are MNHEY and SMNVEV (reference sequence). The CDR3 has 14 amino acids. This CDR3 is CASSPTGEGTEAFF. The CDR3, as DNA: TGTGCCAGCAGTCCCACAGGGGAAGGCACTGAAGCTTTCTTT.